The clone carrying this T cell receptor beta chain was counted between two and nine times. Its target is not known. The data were obtained in a study of blood T cells in healthy people across ages. V was pared by 0 bases and J by 7 bases, with 11 bases between. Germline loops: CDR1 SGDLS, CDR2 YYNGEE. The CDR3 has 14 amino acids. Every donor gave about 9 milliliters of peripheral blood. Study findings and constraints: Investigators viewed diversity estimates from one million T cells as underestimates, the study reported.

The authors ran a second PCR of about 7 to 12 cycles using a sample-barcoded 5' primer and a J-beta primer mix. MiXCR, run by TCRdb on the 5' RACE reads, gives a single entry per CDR3 protein. The table records 1,100,000 or so distinct CDR3 sequences, 45% of them present only once. This TCR was sampled from a woman aged 55-75 years in good health. The sequenced sample was blood. This sequence joins TRBV9 and TRBJ1-5, with D possibly being TRBD1 (6 bases). CDR3: CASSVEGGLQPQHF. CDR3 nucleotide sequence: TGTGCCAGCAGCGTAGAGGGGGGACTACAGCCCCAGCATTTT. The full variable domain, with the rest looked up from reference TRBV9 and TRBJ1-5, is DSGVTQTPKHLITATGQRVTLRCSPRSGDLSVYWYQQSLDQGLQFLIQYYNGEERAKGNILERFSAQQFPDLHSELNLSSLELGDSALYFCASSVEGGLQPQHFGDGTRLSIL.